This passage covers 17 T cell receptor beta chains from one sample sequenced in a study of regulatory T cells in long-lasting Graves disease (dated by TCRdb to the early 2020s). The time point label here, explained by the study, means: newly diagnosed GD, antithyroid drugs for less than 3 months. For both TCR sequencing and RNA sequencing, RNA was extracted from PBMCs using TRIzol. The method behind the library was multiplex PCR. The run used an Illumina HiSeq 4000. To build TCR beta libraries, CDR3 regions were amplified by Arm-PCR using iRepertoire HTBI primers. Using fastp trimming at Q25 and MiXCR clonotype assembly, TCRdb reanalyzed the public sequencing data and kept in-frame beta chains. All rows with the same CDR3 protein become a single entry with the most common DNA and genes. This sample holds about 220,000 distinct CDR3 sequences; around a fifth were observed only once. About an eighth of the sample comes from the top ten.

This sample also appeared in a second study, on T cells in Graves' hyperthyroidism and ophthalmopathy.

The source material was peripheral blood mononuclear cells (PBMCs), sampled at new diagnosis, from a patient treated with antithyroid drugs. The receptors shown here come from a woman in her twenties or thirties with Graves disease. Donor details come from another sample of the same person, matched by shared clones.

This clonotype has a count of ten or more. The chain links TRBV28 to TRBJ2-1, with a tentative D call TRBD2 (6 bases). The CDR3 has 16 residues. V lost 4 bases, J lost 3 bases, and 16 bases lay in between. Germline CDR1 reads MDHEN; CDR2 reads SYDVKM. CDR3 nucleotide sequence: TGTGCCAGCAGTTCAGGAGGGAGACTAAACTACAATGAGCAGTTCTTC. Its translation is CASSSGGRLNYNEQFF.

This clonotype showed up just a few times. The chain joins TRBV5-5 to TRBJ2-5, with 10 bases fitting TRBD2. Germline CDR1 SGHKS, CDR2 YYEKEE (reference sequence). J gave up 10 bases and V 0 bases, and 6 bases lay outside the gene matches. The CDR3 has 14 amino acids. Here the CDR3 reads CASSLGTSGMGQYF. CDR3 nucleotides: TGTGCCAGCAGCTTGGGGACTAGCGGAATGGGCCAGTACTTC.

This clonotype was seen ten or more times. The chain links TRBV11-2 to TRBJ2-2; 9 nucleotides match TRBD1. V shed 3 bases, J shed 2 bases, and the junction held 4 bases outside the gene matches. This CDR3 contains 16 residues. In germline, CDR1 is SGHAT, CDR2 FQNNGV. The CDR3 DNA reads as TGTGCCAGCAGCTTCTTACAGGGGGCCAACACCGGGGAGCTGTTTTTT. It translates to CASSFLQGANTGELFF.

This clonotype was found many times. The chain has TRBV12-3 or TRBV12-4 and TRBJ1-3; D is uncertain. The CDR3 is 12 amino acids. With 7 bases removed from V and 3 bases from J, the gap between germline ends came to 7 bases. The CDR3 is CASTKGGNTIYF. As DNA, the CDR3 is TGTGCCAGCACAAAGGGTGGAAACACCATATATTTT.

This clonotype was seen at least ten times. The gene calls are TRBV29-1 and TRBJ2-3; 8 nucleotides match TRBD2. This CDR3 contains 15 residues. The germline V gene encodes CDR1 SQVTM and CDR2 ANQGSEA. The V and J ends lost 5 bases and 0 bases, in that order; junction bases with no gene match: 7. The CDR3 DNA is TGCAGCGTTTGGATTCCTAGCGGGAGCACAGATACGCAGTATTTT. Residues: CSVWIPSGSTDTQYF.

The sample holds many counts of this clonotype. The chain joins TRBV27 to TRBJ2-7, with 8 positions matching TRBD1. The J segment lost 5 bases and the V segment lost 6 bases, leaving 3 bases of the junction unmatched. CDR1 MNHEY and CDR2 SMNVEV come from the germline V gene (reference sequence). This CDR3 contains 12 residues. The CDR3 here is CASSRGLDEQYF. In DNA form, the CDR3 reads TGTGCCAGCAGCAGGGGGCTGGACGAGCAGTACTTC.

The sample holds many counts of this clonotype. V gene TRBV6-2 or TRBV6-3 combines with J gene TRBJ1-4, with 9 bases that match TRBD1. The CDR3 has 17 residues. CDR1 and CDR2 from the germline V gene are MNHEY and SVGEGT. Trimming took 8 bases from V and 4 from J; bases not matched to a gene: 14. CDR3 bases: TGTGCCAGCCGGCACGGGACAGGGAGGACGAGTAATGAAAAACTGTTTTTT. Its protein is CASRHGTGRTSNEKLFF.

In this sample, this clonotype turned up many times. This chain links TRBV28 with TRBJ1-5, with D maybe TRBD1 (5 bases). The CDR3 runs to 16 residues. Germline V gene lookup returns CDR1 MDHEN and CDR2 SYDVKM. The V end lost 5 bases, the J end lost 0 bases, and 14 bases lay between the germline ends. CDR3 protein: CASSRTGDYSNQPQHF. The DNA for the CDR3 is TGTGCCAGCAGTAGAACAGGCGACTATAGCAATCAGCCCCAGCATTTT.

This clonotype has just a few counts. The CDR3 sequence: CSATRTKNTGELFF. Written as DNA, the CDR3 is TGCAGTGCAACTCGGACAAAGAACACCGGGGAGCTGTTTTTT. J is TRBJ2-2 and V is TRBV20-1, with a weak D call TRBD1 (5 bases). Looked up from germline, CDR1 is DFQATT and CDR2 is SNEGSKA (reference sequence). This CDR3 is built from 14 residues. Trimming left V 6 bases short and J 1 base short, with 12 bases between.

Ten or more counts support this clonotype. The chain carries TRBV5-1 and TRBJ2-7; TRBD2 matches at 7 bases. This CDR3 contains 14 residues. With V trimmed by 0 bases and J by 3 bases, 3 bases remained unmatched. In germline, CDR1 is SGHRS, CDR2 YFSETQ. This CDR3 reads CASSLGSGGYEQYF. Written as DNA, the CDR3 is TGCGCCAGCAGCTTGGGATCGGGGGGCTACGAGCAGTACTTC.

The chain employs TRBV2 and TRBJ2-2, with 14 bases identical to TRBD2. CDR1 SNHLY and CDR2 FYNNEI come from the germline V gene. After removal of 6 bases from V and 7 bases from J, the junction contained 4 bases not matched to a gene. The CDR3 has 15 amino acids. The CDR3 spells CASSGTSGSGGELFF. The CDR3 nucleotides are TGTGCCAGCAGCGGGACTAGCGGGAGTGGCGGGGAGCTGTTTTTT. The full variable domain, rest sourced from reference TRBV2 and TRBJ2-2, is EPEVTQTPSHQVTQMGQEVILRCVPISNHLYFYWYRQILGQKVEFLVSFYNNEISEKSEIFDDQFSVERPDGSNFTLKIRSTKLEDSAMYFCASSGTSGSGGELFFGEGSRLTVL.

This clonotype came up many times. V and J are TRBV28 and TRBJ1-5; D remains ambiguous. Germline CDR1 MDHEN, CDR2 SYDVKM. V was trimmed by 0 bases and J by 13 bases, leaving 19 bases between them. This CDR3 spans 15 amino acids. CDR3 sequence (DNA): TGTGCCAGCAGTTTATGGGTTATAGGTCTAAGGGCACAGCATTTT. Encoded protein: CASSLWVIGLRAQHF. Full variable domain (rest looked up from reference TRBV28 and TRBJ1-5): DVKVTQSSRYLVKRTGEKVFLECVQDMDHENMFWYRQDPGLGLRLIYFSYDVKMKEKGDIPEGYSVSREKKERFSLILESASTNQTSMYLCASSLWVIGLRAQHFGDGTRLSIL.

This clonotype was picked up many times. The rearrangement uses TRBV29-1 and TRBJ1-2, with D perhaps matching TRBD1 (6 bases). Germline loops: CDR1 SQVTM, CDR2 ANQGSEA. This CDR3 has 16 residues. The V and J ends lost 7 bases and 0 bases respectively, with 21 bases between them. The CDR3 is CSAGGRTASSNYGYTF. CDR3 DNA sequence: TGCAGCGCCGGCGGTCGGACAGCCTCTTCTAACTATGGCTACACCTTC.

V and J are TRBV6-1 and TRBJ1-3; D may be TRBD1 (5 bases). The CDR3 is 15 amino acids. Germline CDR1 MNHNS, CDR2 SASEGT. Trimming left V 3 bases short and J 0 bases short, with 9 bases between. DNA of the CDR3: TGTGCCAGCAGTGAGTGGGGGGTCTCTGGAAACACCATATATTTT. It translates to CASSEWGVSGNTIYF.

Points on this clonotype: The likely explanation is a read error, given a far larger clone one base away. This chain uses TRBV30 with TRBJ2-3; 11 bases agree with TRBD1. Per germline, CDR1 GTSNPN and CDR2 SVGIG (reference sequence). The CDR3 runs 16 residues. CDR3 residues: CAWSSGTGGKNTEALF. For the CDR3, the DNA is TGTGCCTGGAGTTCCGGGACAGGGGGGAAGAACACTGAAGCTCTCTTT.

This clonotype was counted only a few times. This chain uses TRBV3-1 with TRBJ1-5; tentatively, D is TRBD1 (5 bases). The CDR3 is made up of 15 amino acids. Germline assignment: CDR1 LGHDT and CDR2 YNNKEL (reference sequence). The V end lost 1 base, the J end lost 4 bases, and 11 bases lay between the germline ends. In DNA, the CDR3 is TGTGCCAGCAGCCAAGGTCTCGAGGGGAATCAGCCCCAGCATTTT. It translates to CASSQGLEGNQPQHF.

This clonotype was observed many times. The chain links TRBV9 to TRBJ2-7; 8 bases are a match to TRBD1. Germline V gene sequence: CDR1 SGDLS, CDR2 YYNGEE. The length of the CDR3 is 15 residues. J lost 6 bases, V lost 3 bases, and 11 bases had no gene match. The CDR3 loop is CASSANLGQVTEQYF. The CDR3 DNA is TGTGCCAGCAGCGCAAACCTGGGACAGGTCACCGAGCAGTACTTC.